This T cell receptor beta chain comes out of a study of cytomegalovirus exposure and HLA in healthy donors. In the study overall: A subsequent analysis stated that the 100 to 150 validation repertoires were run on the same platform as the roughly 670 first-cohort repertoires.

On this clone itself: The antigen is not known.

V lost 0 bases and J lost 11; bases outside the gene matches: 10. Germline values: CDR1 SGDLS, CDR2 YYNGEE. The CDR3 is 14 residues long. Some clones are missing from TCRdb's copy, which holds only in-frame ones; the method was immunoSEQ multiplex PCR. The sample contains more than 20,000 clones, 97% of which appear only once. Study observations and caveats: The study put 150 or so TCR beta chains on its list as cytomegalovirus-associated. Cytomegalovirus status, reportedly, was diagnosed with high specificity and sensitivity by the classifier. The tendency of first-cohort TCR clusters to co-occur in the 90 to 150 validation repertoires was the finding of a later analysis.

Sequenced material: PBMCs. This chain uses TRBV9 with TRBJ1-2, with 7 nucleotides matching TRBD1. The TCR originated in a man aged 25-45 years in good health and CMV-seropositive. In DNA, the CDR3 is TGTGCCAGCAGCGTAGTCCCCTCGACAGGGTCGTACACCTTC. Protein sequence: CASSVVPSTGSYTF.